The entry that follows covers one T cell receptor (beta chain) sequence. The source of the sample is a study of blood T cell repertoires in COVID-19. The assay was immunoSEQ multiplex PCR, and TCRdb's table has in-frame clones only and misses some. The top ten clones hold approximately 10% of a sample with 100,000 or so clones, about 90% of them seen once. With 1 base clipped from V and 7 bases from J, the junction kept 8 bases outside the gene matches. Per the germline V gene, CDR1 is LGHNA and CDR2 is YNFKEQ. This CDR3 region has 17 residues. The sequence was collected from a woman aged 25-40 years with acute or convalescent COVID-19. The V call is TRBV4-2, the J call TRBJ2-3, with 13 bases identical to TRBD2. Sequenced: peripheral blood. The DNA for the CDR3 is TGTGCCAGCAGCCAAGGGACTAGCGGGGGTGGCACGTATACGCAGTATTTT. Protein product: CASSQGTSGGGTYTQYF.